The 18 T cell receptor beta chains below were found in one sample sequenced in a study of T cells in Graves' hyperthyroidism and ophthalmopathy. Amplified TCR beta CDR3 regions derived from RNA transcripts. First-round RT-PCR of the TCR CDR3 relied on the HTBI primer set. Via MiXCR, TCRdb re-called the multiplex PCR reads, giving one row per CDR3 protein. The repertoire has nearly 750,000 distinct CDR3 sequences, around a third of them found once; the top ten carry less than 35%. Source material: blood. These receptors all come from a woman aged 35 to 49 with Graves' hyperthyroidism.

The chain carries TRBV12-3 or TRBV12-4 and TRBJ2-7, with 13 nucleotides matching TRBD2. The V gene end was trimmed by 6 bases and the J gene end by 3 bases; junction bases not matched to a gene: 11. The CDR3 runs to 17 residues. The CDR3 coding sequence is TGTGCCAGCAGCAAACGGGGGACTAGCGGGATTTTCTACGAGCAGTACTTC. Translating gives CASSKRGTSGIFYEQYF.

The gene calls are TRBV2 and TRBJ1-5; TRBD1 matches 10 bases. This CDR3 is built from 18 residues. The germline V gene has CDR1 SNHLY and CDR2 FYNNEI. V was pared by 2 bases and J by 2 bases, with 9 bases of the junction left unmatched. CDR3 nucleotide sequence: TGTGCCAGCAGTGAACCAGGGGACAGGGGTGGTTGCAATCAGCCCCAGCATTTT. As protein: CASSEPGDRGGCNQPQHF.

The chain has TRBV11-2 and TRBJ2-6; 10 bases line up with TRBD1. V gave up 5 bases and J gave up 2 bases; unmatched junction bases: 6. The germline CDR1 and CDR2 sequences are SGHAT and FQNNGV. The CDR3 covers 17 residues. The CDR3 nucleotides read TGTGCCAGCAGCCCTGGGGACAGGGGACCTGGGGCCAACGTCCTGACTTTC. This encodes CASSPGDRGPGANVLTF. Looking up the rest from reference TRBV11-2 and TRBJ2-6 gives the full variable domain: EAGVAQSPRYKIIEKRQSVAFWCNPISGHATLYWYQQILGQGPKLLIQFQNNGVVDDSQLPKDRFSAERLKGVDSTLKIQPAKLEDSAVYLCASSPGDRGPGANVLTFGAGSRLTVL.

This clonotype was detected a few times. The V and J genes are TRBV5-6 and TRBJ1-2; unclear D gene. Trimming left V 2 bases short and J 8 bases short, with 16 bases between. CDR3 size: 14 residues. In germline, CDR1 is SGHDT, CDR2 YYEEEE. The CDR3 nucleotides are TGTGCCAGCAGCTTCGGCAGACCTTTATCGGGCTACACCTTC. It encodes CASSFGRPLSGYTF.

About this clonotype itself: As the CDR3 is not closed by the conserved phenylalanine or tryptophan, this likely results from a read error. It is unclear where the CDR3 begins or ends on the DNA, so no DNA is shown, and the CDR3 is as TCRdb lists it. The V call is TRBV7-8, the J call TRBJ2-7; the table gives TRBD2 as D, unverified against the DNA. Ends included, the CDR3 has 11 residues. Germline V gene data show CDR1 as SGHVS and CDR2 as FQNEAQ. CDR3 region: CASSLGLAEYT.

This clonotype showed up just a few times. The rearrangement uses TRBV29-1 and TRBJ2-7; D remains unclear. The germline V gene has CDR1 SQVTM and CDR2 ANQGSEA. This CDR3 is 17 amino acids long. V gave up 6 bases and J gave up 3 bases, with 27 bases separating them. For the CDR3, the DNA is TGCAGCGTCGAATTGCCCCCTGGGAAGATTGGCCTCTACGAGCAGTACTTC. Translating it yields CSVELPPGKIGLYEQYF.

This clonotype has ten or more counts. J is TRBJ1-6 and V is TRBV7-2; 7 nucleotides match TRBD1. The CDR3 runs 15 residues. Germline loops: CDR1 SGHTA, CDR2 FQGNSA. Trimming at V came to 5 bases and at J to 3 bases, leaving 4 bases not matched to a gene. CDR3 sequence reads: CASSEGQSYNSPLHF. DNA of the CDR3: TGTGCCAGCAGCGAGGGACAGAGCTATAATTCACCCCTCCACTTT.

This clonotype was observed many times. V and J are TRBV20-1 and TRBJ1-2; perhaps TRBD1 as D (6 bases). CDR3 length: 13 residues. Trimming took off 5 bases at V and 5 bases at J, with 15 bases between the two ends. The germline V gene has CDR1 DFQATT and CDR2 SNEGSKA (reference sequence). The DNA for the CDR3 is TGCAGTGCTGTTGACAGGCCCGGGTATGGCTACACCTTC. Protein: CSAVDRPGYGYTF.

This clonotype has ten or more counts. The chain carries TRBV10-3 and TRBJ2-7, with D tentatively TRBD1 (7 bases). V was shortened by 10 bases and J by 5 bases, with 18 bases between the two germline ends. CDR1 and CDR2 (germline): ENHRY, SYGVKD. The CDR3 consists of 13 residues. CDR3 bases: TGTGCCACGGGGGAACGGGACAGCCACGAGCAGTACTTC. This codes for CATGERDSHEQYF.

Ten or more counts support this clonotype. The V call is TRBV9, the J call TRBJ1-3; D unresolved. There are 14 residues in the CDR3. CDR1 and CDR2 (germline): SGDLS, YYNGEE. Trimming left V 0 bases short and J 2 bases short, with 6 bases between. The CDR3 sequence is CASSVGPTGNTIYF. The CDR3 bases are TGTGCCAGCAGCGTAGGACCAACTGGAAACACCATATATTTT. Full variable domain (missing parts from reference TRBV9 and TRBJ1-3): DSGVTQTPKHLITATGQRVTLRCSPRSGDLSVYWYQQSLDQGLQFLIQYYNGEERAKGNILERFSAQQFPDLHSELNLSSLELGDSALYFCASSVGPTGNTIYFGEGSWLTVV.

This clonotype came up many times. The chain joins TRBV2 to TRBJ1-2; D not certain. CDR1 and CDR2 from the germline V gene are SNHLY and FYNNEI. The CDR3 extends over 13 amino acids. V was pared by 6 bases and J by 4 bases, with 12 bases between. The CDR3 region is CASSRTETYGYTF. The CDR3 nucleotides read TGTGCCAGCAGCAGGACGGAGACCTATGGCTACACCTTC.

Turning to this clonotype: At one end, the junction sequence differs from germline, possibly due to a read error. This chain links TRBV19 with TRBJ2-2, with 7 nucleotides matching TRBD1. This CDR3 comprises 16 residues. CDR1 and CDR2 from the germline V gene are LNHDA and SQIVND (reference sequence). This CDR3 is CASDSWGTENTGELLF. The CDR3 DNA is TGTGCCAGCGACTCTTGGGGGACAGAGAACACCGGGGAGCTGCTTTTT.

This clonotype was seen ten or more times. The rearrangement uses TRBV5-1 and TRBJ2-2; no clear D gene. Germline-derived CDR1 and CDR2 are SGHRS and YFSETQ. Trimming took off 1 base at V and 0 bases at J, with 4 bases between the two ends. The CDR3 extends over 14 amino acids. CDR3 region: CASSLLPNTGELFF. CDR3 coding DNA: TGCGCCAGCAGCTTGCTTCCGAACACCGGGGAGCTGTTTTTT.

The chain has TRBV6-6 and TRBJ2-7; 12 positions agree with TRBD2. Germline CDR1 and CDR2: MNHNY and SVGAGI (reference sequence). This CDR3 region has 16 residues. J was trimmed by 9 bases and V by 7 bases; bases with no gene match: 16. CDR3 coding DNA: TGTGCCAGCACTGCCCCCCGACTAGCGGGAGTCCACGCGCAGTACTTC. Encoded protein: CASTAPRLAGVHAQYF.

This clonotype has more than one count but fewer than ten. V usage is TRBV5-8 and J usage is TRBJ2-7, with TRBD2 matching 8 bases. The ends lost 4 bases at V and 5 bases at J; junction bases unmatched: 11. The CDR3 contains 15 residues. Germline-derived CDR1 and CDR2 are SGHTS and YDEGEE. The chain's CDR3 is CASSVAGTRRDEQYF. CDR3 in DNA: TGTGCCAGCAGCGTAGCCGGGACTAGGAGAGACGAGCAGTACTTC.

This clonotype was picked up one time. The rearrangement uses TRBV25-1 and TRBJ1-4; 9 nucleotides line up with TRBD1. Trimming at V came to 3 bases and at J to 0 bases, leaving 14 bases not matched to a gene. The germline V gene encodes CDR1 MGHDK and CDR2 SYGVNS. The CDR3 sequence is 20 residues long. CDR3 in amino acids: CASSDGPGQGTLATNEKLFF. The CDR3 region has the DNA TGTGCCAGCAGTGACGGACCGGGACAGGGTACTCTTGCAACTAATGAAAAACTGTTTTTT.

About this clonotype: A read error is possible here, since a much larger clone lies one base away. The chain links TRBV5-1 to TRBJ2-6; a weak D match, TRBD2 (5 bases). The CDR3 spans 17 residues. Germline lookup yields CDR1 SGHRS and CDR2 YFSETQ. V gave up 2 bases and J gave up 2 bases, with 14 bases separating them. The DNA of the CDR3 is TGCGCCAGCAGCTTTCGTGGGAGCTTACCTGGGGCCAACGTCCTGACTTTC. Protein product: CASSFRGSLPGANVLTF.

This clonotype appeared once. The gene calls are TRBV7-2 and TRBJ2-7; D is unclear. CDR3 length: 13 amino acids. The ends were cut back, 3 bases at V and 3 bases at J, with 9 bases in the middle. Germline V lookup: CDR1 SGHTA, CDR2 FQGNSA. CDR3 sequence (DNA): TGTGCCAGCAGCTTGGAGCTTGACTACGAGCAGTACTTC. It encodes CASSLELDYEQYF.